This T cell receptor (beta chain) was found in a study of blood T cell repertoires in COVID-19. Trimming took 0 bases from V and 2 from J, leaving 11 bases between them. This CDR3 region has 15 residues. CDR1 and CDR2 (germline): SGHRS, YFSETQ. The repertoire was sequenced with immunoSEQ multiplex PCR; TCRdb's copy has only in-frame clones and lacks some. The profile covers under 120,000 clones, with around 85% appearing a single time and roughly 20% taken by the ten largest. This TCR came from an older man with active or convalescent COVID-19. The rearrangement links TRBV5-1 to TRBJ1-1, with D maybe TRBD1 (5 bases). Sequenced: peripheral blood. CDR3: CASSLEGIGNTEAFF. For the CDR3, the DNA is TGCGCCAGCAGCTTGGAGGGGATCGGAAACACTGAAGCTTTCTTT.